A single T cell receptor beta chain is shown here with its context. The sample comes from a study of T cells in Graves' hyperthyroidism and ophthalmopathy. Across the study: Peripheral blood samples were taken at initial diagnosis, prior to any treatment.

RNA transcripts gave rise to amplified TCR beta CDR3 regions. With the HTBI primer set, the TCR CDR3 went through a first round of RT-PCR. In TCRdb, the multiplex PCR reads were re-called with MiXCR into one record per CDR3 protein. The table has more than 600,000 distinct CDR3 sequences, about 17% seen once. A patient was excluded if there was uncontrolled infection, other autoimmune disease, pregnancy or lactation. On the basis of clinical symptoms, serum thyroxine and TRAb, thyroid ultrasound and orbital computed tomography, diagnoses were made. The authors took PBMCs from roughly 9.7 ml fresh peripheral blood. This TCR derives from a man between 18 and 29 years old with Graves' hyperthyroidism. The sample consisted of blood.

The CDR3 here is CASLKDGSYEQYF. CDR3 nucleotides: TGTGCCAGCCTTAAGGACGGATCCTACGAGCAGTACTTC. The rearrangement joins TRBV2 to TRBJ2-7, with D uncertain. V gave up 8 bases and J gave up 1 base, with 12 bases separating them. The germline CDR1 and CDR2 sequences are SNHLY and FYNNEI. There are 13 residues in the CDR3.